The 28 T cell receptor beta chains listed next were all sequenced from one sample in a study of tissue T cells after allogeneic stem cell transplantation. Using immunoSEQ multiplex PCR, the repertoire was profiled, and TCRdb retains in-frame clones only, with some absent. The sample carries about 9,900 clones, roughly 56% recorded once. The source was tissue from the jejunum, collected at autopsy. Every receptor here comes from a female donor over 55 with lung cancer.

Written as DNA, the CDR3 is TGTGCCAGCAGCTTAGTGGGGGTAACTAATGAAAAACTGTTTTTT. It codes for CASSLVGVTNEKLFF. The chain uses TRBV7-2 and TRBJ1-4; possibly TRBD1 for D (5 bases). V was trimmed by 1 base and J by 1 base, leaving 7 bases between them. Germline V gene data show CDR1 as SGHTA and CDR2 as FQGNSA. The length of the CDR3 is 15 residues.

This clone occurred once. V and J are TRBV9 and TRBJ2-3; D is possibly TRBD1 or TRBD2 (6 bases each). Germline lookup yields CDR1 SGDLS and CDR2 YYNGEE. This CDR3 region has 17 residues. The V gene lost 0 bases and the J gene lost 8 bases, with 22 bases spanning the gap. CDR3 in amino acids: CASSVGGAAPAWGTQYF. The CDR3 region has the DNA TGTGCCAGCAGCGTAGGGGGGGCAGCCCCCGCCTGGGGTACGCAGTATTTT.

The chain joins TRBV4-2 to TRBJ2-5; no firm D call. The CDR3 is 16 residues long. Trimming shortened V by 4 bases and J by 0 bases, and 15 bases separated the two germline ends. The germline gives CDR1 LGHNA, CDR2 YNFKEQ. CDR3 in amino acids: CASSRSTAPYQETQYF. DNA of the CDR3: TGTGCCAGCAGCCGAAGCACAGCGCCATACCAAGAGACCCAGTACTTC.

V gene TRBV5-6 combines with J gene TRBJ2-7; 10 nucleotides align to TRBD1. CDR3 size: 16 residues. The V gene end was trimmed by 2 bases and the J gene end by 2 bases; junction bases not matched to a gene: 7. Germline V gene sequence: CDR1 SGHDT, CDR2 YYEEEE. CDR3 coding DNA: TGTGCCAGCAGCTTCCGAAGGACAGGGGGGACCTACGAGCAGTACTTC. It yields the protein CASSFRRTGGTYEQYF.

V and J are TRBV7-3 and TRBJ2-2; D not resolved. Trimming pared 3 bases from V and 2 bases from J, leaving 7 bases between. Germline CDR1 is SGHTA and CDR2 is FQGTGA. CDR3 length: 14 residues. This CDR3 is CASSFTENTGELFF. CDR3 DNA sequence: TGTGCCAGCAGCTTTACAGAAAACACCGGGGAGCTGTTTTTT.

The V gene is TRBV15, the J gene TRBJ2-7; no clear D. Germline V CDR1 and CDR2: LNHNV, YYDKDF (reference sequence). The CDR3 is 11 amino acids. Trimming shortened V by 1 base and J by 4 bases, and 2 bases separated the two germline ends. In DNA form, the CDR3 reads TGTGCCACCAGCAGAGGTTACGAGCAGTACTTC. It encodes CATSRGYEQYF. The full variable domain, in which reference TRBV15 and TRBJ2-7 provide the parts outside the CDR3, is DAMVIQNPRYQVTQFGKPVTLSCSQTLNHNVMYWYQQKSSQAPKLLFHYYDKDFNNEADTPDNFQSRRPNTSFCFLDIRSPGLGDTAMYLCATSRGYEQYFGPGTRLTVT.

This clone is judged medium-sized. The same CDR3 also results from other DNA sequences found in this sample. Here the CDR3 DNA reads TGTGCCAGCAGCTTAGGAGGTTGGCGGACGAACACTGAAGCTTTCTTT. Amino acid sequence: CASSLGGWRTNTEAFF. This sequence joins TRBV7-3 and TRBJ1-1; D gene ambiguous. CDR3 length: 16 residues. Per the germline V gene, CDR1 is SGHTA and CDR2 is FQGTGA. The V end lost 2 bases, the J end lost 1 base, and 14 bases lay between the germline ends.

This chain links TRBV19 with TRBJ2-2; 15 bases map to TRBD2. CDR1 and CDR2 from the germline V gene are LNHDA and SQIVND (reference sequence). The CDR3 consists of 15 residues. V shed 4 bases, J shed 6 bases, and the junction held 0 bases outside the gene matches. The CDR3 bases are TGTGCCAGTAGTAGGACTAGCGGGGGGGCCGGGGAGCTGTTTTTT. This sequence encodes CASSRTSGGAGELFF.

The gene calls are TRBV5-6 and TRBJ2-5; TRBD2 matches 9 bases. The germline gives CDR1 SGHDT, CDR2 YYEEEE. V was pared by 3 bases and J by 2 bases, with 8 bases of the junction left unmatched. The CDR3 extends over 16 amino acids. CDR3 residues: CASSWGSGGQQETQYF. The CDR3, as DNA: TGTGCCAGCAGCTGGGGGAGCGGGGGGCAGCAAGAGACCCAGTACTTC.

A few counts support this clone. The chain is built from TRBV4-2 and TRBJ1-1, with D unclear. The CDR3 is 14 residues long. Germline lookup yields CDR1 LGHNA and CDR2 YNFKEQ. V shed 0 bases and J shed 5 bases, with 10 bases lying between them. CDR3 sequence (DNA): TGTGCCAGCAGCCAAGATTTGAGTTGGACTGAAGCTTTCTTT. Residues: CASSQDLSWTEAFF.

This clone was counted only a few times. This chain connects TRBV19 to TRBJ2-3; 10 bases fit TRBD2. V shed 1 base, J shed 4 bases, and the junction held 2 bases outside the gene matches. Looked up from germline, CDR1 is LNHDA and CDR2 is SQIVND (reference sequence). The CDR3 is made up of 15 amino acids. The CDR3 loop is CASSIGAGGPDTQYF. The CDR3 DNA follows: TGTGCCAGTAGTATAGGAGCGGGGGGGCCAGATACGCAGTATTTT.

Comments on this clone: This same CDR3 is encoded by further DNA sequences in the sample. The gene calls are TRBV10-2 and TRBJ1-2; 9 bases agree with TRBD1. The V gene end was trimmed by 4 bases and the J gene end by 3 bases; junction bases not matched to a gene: 0. This CDR3 is built from 13 residues. From germline, CDR1 is WSHSY and CDR2 SAAADI. For the CDR3, the DNA is TGCGCCAGCAGTGGGACAGGGGACTATGGCTACACCTTC. Protein product: CASSGTGDYGYTF.

This sequence joins TRBV7-9 and TRBJ1-3, with TRBD1 matching 7 bases. The CDR3 length is 16 residues. Germline trimming cut 5 bases from V and 0 bases from J; bases unmatched to any gene: 7. The V gene's germline CDR1 is SEHNR and CDR2 FQNEAQ (reference sequence). CDR3 protein: CASSGGQPHSGNTIYF. CDR3 coding DNA: TGTGCCAGCAGCGGGGGACAGCCGCACTCTGGAAACACCATATATTTT.

The CDR3 coding sequence is TGTGCCAGCAGCGGAGACAGGCCGAGCTCTGGAAACACCATATATTTT. It is translated as CASSGDRPSSGNTIYF. The V and J genes are TRBV7-9 and TRBJ1-3, with D tentatively TRBD1 (6 bases). Germline CDR1 SEHNR, CDR2 FQNEAQ (reference sequence). V was shortened by 5 bases and J by 0 bases, with 14 bases between the two germline ends. The CDR3 length is 16 residues.

The chain uses TRBV6-6 and TRBJ2-2, with 7 nucleotides matching TRBD1. CDR3 size: 15 residues. Germline V lookup: CDR1 MNHNY, CDR2 SVGAGI (reference sequence). V was clipped by 5 bases and J by 3 bases; unmatched bases: 6. The CDR3 DNA reads as TGTGCCAGCAGTCACGGACAGGCGGACACCGGGGAGCTGTTTTTT. Translated: CASSHGQADTGELFF.

The chain links TRBV4-3 to TRBJ1-2; tentatively, D is TRBD1 (5 bases). The CDR3 has 13 amino acids. Per germline, CDR1 LGHNA and CDR2 YSLEER. V lost 1 base and J lost 3, with 6 bases in between. The CDR3 sequence is CASSQGDDYGYTF. The CDR3 region has the DNA TGCGCCAGCAGCCAAGGGGACGACTATGGCTACACCTTC.

This clone is medium-sized (0.01 to 0.1%) in the sample. This chain connects TRBV7-9 to TRBJ1-3, with 8 bases identical to TRBD1. V lost 5 bases and J lost 3; bases outside the gene matches: 0. The CDR3 is made up of 13 amino acids. Germline V gene lookup returns CDR1 SEHNR and CDR2 FQNEAQ (reference sequence). CDR3 in amino acids: CASSDRGGNTIYF. In nucleotides, the CDR3 is TGTGCCAGCAGCGACAGGGGTGGAAACACCATATATTTT.

The gene calls are TRBV5-1 and TRBJ1-5, with D possibly TRBD1 on 6 matching bases. V lost 0 bases to trimming and J lost 1 base, with 11 bases between them. CDR3 length: 16 amino acids. Germline CDR1 and CDR2: SGHRS and YFSETQ. The CDR3 region has the DNA TGCGCCAGCAGCTTGGGTGGGGGGGCGAGCAATCAGCCCCAGCATTTT. Translated, it gives CASSLGGGASNQPQHF.

The chain is built from TRBV7-6 and TRBJ2-7; 10 bases agree with TRBD2. The CDR3 is 16 residues long. After removal of 3 bases from V and 2 bases from J, the junction contained 7 bases not matched to a gene. Looked up from germline, CDR1 is SGHVS and CDR2 is FNYEAQ. CDR3 sequence reads: CASSFQAGGYAYEQYF. CDR3 bases: TGTGCCAGCAGCTTCCAAGCGGGAGGGTACGCCTACGAGCAGTACTTC.

The CDR3 DNA reads as TGTGCCAGCCATATAGCGGGAGGGGGAGAATACTTC. Protein: CASHIAGGGEYF. The chain joins TRBV2 to TRBJ2-7; TRBD2 matches 11 bases. Germline CDR1 SNHLY, CDR2 FYNNEI. V lost 8 bases and J lost 13; bases outside the gene matches: 10. The CDR3 consists of 12 residues.

CDR3 in amino acids: CASSLQQGANTEAFF. The CDR3 region has the DNA TGTGCCAGCAGCTTACAGCAGGGCGCGAACACTGAAGCTTTCTTT. The chain has TRBV7-8 and TRBJ1-1; weak D call: TRBD1 (5 bases). Germline CDR1 and CDR2: SGHVS and FQNEAQ. V was shortened by 2 bases and J by 1 base, with 11 bases between the two germline ends. The CDR3 extends over 15 amino acids. The full variable domain, completed using reference TRBV7-8 and TRBJ1-1, is GAGVSQSPRYKVAKRGQDVALRCDPISGHVSLFWYQQALGQGPEFLTYFQNEAQLDKSGLPSDRFFAERPEGSVSTLKIQRTQQEDSAVYLCASSLQQGANTEAFFGQGTRLTVV.

This clone showed up just a few times. This chain uses TRBV27 with TRBJ2-7; 11 bases match TRBD2. Germline CDR1 reads MNHEY; CDR2 reads SMNVEV (reference sequence). The CDR3 has 14 amino acids. The V segment lost 8 bases and the J segment 6 bases; nucleotides outside the gene matches: 9. Here the CDR3 DNA reads TGTGCCAGCTCAACTAGCGGGAGTTCCCTCGAGCAGTACTTC. This translates into CASSTSGSSLEQYF.

This clone counts as medium-sized. The chain joins TRBV18 to TRBJ1-1; D uncertain. V was shortened by 2 bases and J by 7 bases, with 8 bases between the two germline ends. The CDR3 consists of 12 residues. The germline V gene has CDR1 KGHSH and CDR2 LQKENI. CDR3 region: CASSPDASEAFF. The CDR3 region has the DNA TGTGCCAGCTCACCAGACGCCAGTGAAGCTTTCTTT.

This chain uses TRBV6-4 with TRBJ1-4; a possible D gene is TRBD1 (5 bases). V was clipped by 0 bases and J by 10 bases, with 18 bases between them. In germline, CDR1 is MRHNA, CDR2 SNTAGT. The CDR3 sequence is 16 residues long. The CDR3 loop reads CASSDSRRGEKGKLFF. The DNA for the CDR3 is TGTGCCAGCAGTGACTCGAGGAGGGGCGAAAAGGGAAAACTGTTTTTT.

The genes are TRBV5-5 and TRBJ2-7; 7 bases map to TRBD1. Germline CDR1 reads SGHKS; CDR2 reads YYEKEE (reference sequence). With V trimmed by 0 bases and J by 6 bases, 0 bases remained unmatched. The length of the CDR3 is 12 residues. This CDR3 reads CASSLAGGEQYF. The CDR3 region has the DNA TGTGCCAGCAGCTTGGCAGGGGGCGAGCAGTACTTC.

The gene calls are TRBV5-4 and TRBJ1-1, with D unresolved. Trimming left V 3 bases short and J 3 bases short, with 6 bases between. The CDR3 has 12 residues. Germline V gene data show CDR1 as SGHNT and CDR2 as YYREEE (reference sequence). The CDR3 coding sequence is TGTGCCAGCAGCTCCCGGGACACTGAAGCTTTCTTT. This gives the protein CASSSRDTEAFF.

This chain joins TRBV30 and TRBJ1-1; the D is unclear. V was trimmed by 1 base and J by 2 bases, leaving 5 bases between them. Germline-derived CDR1 and CDR2 are GTSNPN and SVGIG (reference sequence). The CDR3 runs to 12 residues. The CDR3 region is CAWSGENTEAFF. The CDR3 region has the DNA TGTGCCTGGAGTGGGGAAAACACTGAAGCTTTCTTT.

Sample share makes this clone large. The chain employs TRBV27 and TRBJ1-1; a possible D gene is TRBD1 (6 bases). The CDR3 totals 13 residues. Trimming left V 6 bases short and J 6 bases short, with 14 bases between. Germline CDR1 and CDR2: MNHEY and SMNVEV (reference sequence). In nucleotides, the CDR3 is TGTGCCAGCAGACAGGGAGAAGTTGCTGAAGCTTTCTTT. Translating it yields CASRQGEVAEAFF.